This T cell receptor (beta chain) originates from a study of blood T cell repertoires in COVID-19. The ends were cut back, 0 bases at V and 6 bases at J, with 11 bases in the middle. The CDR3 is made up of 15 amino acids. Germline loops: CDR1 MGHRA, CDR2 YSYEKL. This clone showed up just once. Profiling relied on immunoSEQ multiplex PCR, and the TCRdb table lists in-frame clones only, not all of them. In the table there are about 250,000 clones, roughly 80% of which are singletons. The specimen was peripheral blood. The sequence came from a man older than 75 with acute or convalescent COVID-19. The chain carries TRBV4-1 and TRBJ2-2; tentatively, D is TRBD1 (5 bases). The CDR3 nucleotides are TGCGCCAGCAGCCAAGATCGGGCAGGGCCCGGGGAGCTGTTTTTT. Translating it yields CASSQDRAGPGELFF.